This entry features one TCR beta chain sequence. The same CDR3 is also encoded by other DNA sequences in this sample. The data were taken from a study of blood T cell repertoires in COVID-19. The V and J ends lost 5 bases and 5 bases respectively, with 15 bases between them. The CDR3 spans 14 residues. CDR1 and CDR2 from the germline V gene are SGHTA and FQGTGA. TCRdb keeps only in-frame clones here, not all; method: immunoSEQ multiplex PCR. The profile covers around 40,000 clones, with approximately 85% appearing a single time and roughly 13% taken by the ten largest. The V call is TRBV7-3, the J call TRBJ1-1; TRBD1 is a possible D gene (6 bases). The clonotype comes from a human donor in a cohort sampled during active COVID-19. The sequenced material came from peripheral blood. The CDR3 loop reads CASSPQGRRTEAFF. The CDR3 DNA reads as TGTGCCAGCAGCCCTCAGGGGCGAAGGACTGAAGCTTTCTTT.